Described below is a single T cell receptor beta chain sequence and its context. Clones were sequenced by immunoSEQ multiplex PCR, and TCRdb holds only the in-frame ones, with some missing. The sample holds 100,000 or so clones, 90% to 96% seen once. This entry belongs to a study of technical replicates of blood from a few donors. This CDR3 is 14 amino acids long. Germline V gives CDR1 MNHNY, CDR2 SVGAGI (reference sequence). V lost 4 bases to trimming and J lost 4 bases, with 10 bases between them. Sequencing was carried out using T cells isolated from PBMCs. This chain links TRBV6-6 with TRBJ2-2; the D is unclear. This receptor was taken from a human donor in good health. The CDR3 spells CASSWQVSTGELFF. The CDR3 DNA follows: TGTGCCAGCAGTTGGCAGGTTAGCACCGGGGAGCTGTTTTTT.